This T cell receptor beta chain was identified in a study of CD8+ T cells in alopecia areata. Overall study context: Twice daily, treated patients received 5 to 10 mg of oral tofacitinib.

The CDR3 consists of 15 residues. With V trimmed by 3 bases and J by 4 bases, 6 bases remained unmatched. Germline V gives CDR1 GTSNPN, CDR2 SVGIG (reference sequence). RNA was extracted and reverse transcribed into cDNA as the sequencing template. The data were produced by immunoSEQ multiplex PCR, yet TCRdb's version contains in-frame clones alone and is incomplete. Of 150,000 or so clones listed, about 51% were seen once; the top ten hold less than 20%. The starting material was CD8+ T cells sorted from blood, obtained at week 0. The clonotype was recovered from a human donor with alopecia areata. The V and J genes are TRBV30 and TRBJ2-1; 10 nucleotides align to TRBD1. CDR3 bases: TGTGCCTGGAGCCCCGGGACAGGGGAATACAATGAGCAGTTCTTC. Translation gives CAWSPGTGEYNEQFF. Combining the CDR3 with reference TRBV30 and TRBJ2-1 gives the whole variable domain SQTIHQWPATLVQPVGSPLSLECTVEGTSNPNLYWYRQAAGRGLQLLFYSVGIGQISSEVPQNLSASRPQDRQFILSSKKLLLSDSGFYLCAWSPGTGEYNEQFFGPGTRLTVL.